This is a list of T cell receptor beta chains from one sample in a study of blood T cell repertoires in COVID-19. Method: immunoSEQ multiplex PCR; TCRdb's copy keeps in-frame clones and lacks some. This table has roughly 420,000 clones, more than 75% appearing once. Source material: PBMCs or T cells enriched from blood (not recorded which). Receptors originate from a woman aged 25 to 45 with acute COVID-19. Both conserved end residues are part of each CDR3. The D gene is left open where the match is weak. Part of the rows lack a size; the others show once, few, many or a class for expanded clones.

CDR3 DNA	CDR3 protein	clone size	CDR3 length	V gene	J gene	D gene
TGTGCCAGCAGCCCCCGGGGACAGGGTTCAGATACGCAGTATTTT	CASSPRGQGSDTQYF	once	15	TRBV7-3	TRBJ2-3	TRBD1
TGTGCCAGCAGCCCCTGCCCCAAGCGGCACTCCTACGAGCAGTACTTC	CASSPCPKRHSYEQYF	-	16	TRBV11-2	TRBJ2-7	-
TGTGCCAGCAGTTTAATCTTATCGGACAGGGGGACCGGCAATGAGCAGTTCTTC	CASSLILSDRGTGNEQFF	-	18	TRBV28	TRBJ2-1	TRBD1
TGCGCCAGCTCGGACAGGGGGCGAGGGGGTAATGAGCAGTTCTTC	CASSDRGRGGNEQFF	-	15	TRBV10-1	TRBJ2-1	TRBD1
TGTGCCAGCAGCCAACGTAGGGAGGGGGCTGAAGCTTTCTTT	CASSQRREGAEAFF	-	14	TRBV3-1/TRBV3-2	TRBJ1-1	-
TGTGCCATCAGCGCGCCTTCGGGACAGCTATCCTACGAGCAGTACTTC	CAISAPSGQLSYEQYF	-	16	TRBV10-3	TRBJ2-7	TRBD1
TGTGCCAGCAGTCAGGGGGCGGACAATGAGCAGTTCTTC	CASSQGADNEQFF	once	13	TRBV12-3/TRBV12-4	TRBJ2-1	TRBD1
TGCAGCGTTGGGCGGGGGTACAATGAGCAGTTCTTC	CSVGRGYNEQFF	-	12	TRBV29-1	TRBJ2-1	TRBD2
TGTGCCAGCTCACCCTCCGGGGTAGAGAGCTCCTACAATGAGCAGTTCTTC	CASSPSGVESSYNEQFF	-	17	TRBV18	TRBJ2-1	-
TGTGCCAGCAGCCAAGGGGGGCTGGCTAATGAAAAACTGTTTTTT	CASSQGGLANEKLFF	once	15	TRBV3-1/TRBV3-2	TRBJ1-4	-
TGTGCCAGCAGCCGGGGGGGACAGGGCCGAGCTGGCTACACCTTC	CASSRGGQGRAGYTF	-	15	TRBV14	TRBJ1-2	TRBD1
TGTGCCTGGAGGGCCCCCTGGAGCGAAATCGGGGAGCTGTTTTTT	CAWRAPWSEIGELFF	-	15	TRBV30	TRBJ2-2	-
TGTGCCAGCAAGGGGCAGGATCGCACTGAAGCTTTCTTT	CASKGQDRTEAFF	-	13	TRBV12-3/TRBV12-4	TRBJ1-1	-
TGTGCCAGTAGGGAACAGGGGGGTCCCTACGAGCAGTACTTC	CASREQGGPYEQYF	few	14	TRBV19	TRBJ2-7	TRBD1
TGCGCCAGCAGTAACAGGGGCTCTGAAGCTTTCTTT	CASSNRGSEAFF	-	12	TRBV5-1	TRBJ1-1	TRBD1
TGTGCCAGCAGCGCAGACAGGTCCCAGGGCCATGGCTACACCTTC	CASSADRSQGHGYTF	-	15	TRBV9	TRBJ1-2	-
TGTGCCAGTAGTAAACAGGGGGCGCGGGGAGACACTGAAGCTTTCTTT	CASSKQGARGDTEAFF	-	16	TRBV19	TRBJ1-1	TRBD1
TGTGCCACCAGTGAGGGGGGACAGAATACGCAGTATTTT	CATSEGGQNTQYF	-	13	TRBV24-1	TRBJ2-3	-